The 22 T cell receptor beta chains presented below share a single source sample, sequenced in a study of CD8+ T cells in alopecia areata. RNA extraction was followed by reverse transcription into cDNA, which acted as the sequencing template. Clones were read by immunoSEQ multiplex PCR, and TCRdb kept only the in-frame ones, dropping some. The profile shows around 80,000 clones, about 53% of them singletons. Material for sequencing was NKG2D-high CD8+ T cells sorted from blood. These receptors were collected from a human donor with alopecia areata.

The chain recombines TRBV27 with TRBJ1-1; D call uncertain. Trimming shortened V by 3 bases and J by 4 bases, and 15 bases separated the two germline ends. The CDR3 has 15 amino acids. From germline, CDR1 is MNHEY and CDR2 SMNVEV (reference sequence). CDR3 protein: CASSLEGVSGTEAFF. The DNA of the CDR3 is TGTGCCAGCAGTTTGGAGGGAGTTAGCGGCACTGAAGCTTTCTTT.

This rearrangement joins TRBV6-5 to TRBJ1-2, with 8 bases fitting TRBD1. CDR1 and CDR2 (germline): MNHEY, SVGAGI. This CDR3 contains 13 residues. J lost 4 bases, V lost 2 bases, and 0 bases had no gene match. The CDR3 spells CASSYDRGYGYTF. The CDR3 DNA follows: TGTGCCAGCAGTTACGACAGGGGCTATGGCTACACCTTC.

The chain recombines TRBV6-6 with TRBJ2-4; no clear D gene. Germline CDR1 is MNHNY and CDR2 is SVGAGI (reference sequence). There are 15 residues in the CDR3. V lost 3 bases to trimming and J lost 0 bases, with 9 bases between them. CDR3 region: CASSYTRLAKNIQYF. In DNA form, the CDR3 reads TGTGCCAGCAGTTATACTCGGCTAGCCAAAAACATTCAGTACTTC.

The J gene is TRBJ2-5, the V gene TRBV7-9; D is uncertain. CDR1 is SEHNR, CDR2 FQNEAQ, per germline (reference sequence). Trimming took off 5 bases at V and 2 bases at J, with 12 bases between the two ends. The CDR3 consists of 14 residues. The CDR3: CASSPPNFQETQYF. The DNA of the CDR3 is TGTGCCAGCAGCCCCCCCAACTTTCAAGAGACCCAGTACTTC. The complete variable domain, with remaining parts taken from reference TRBV7-9 and TRBJ2-5, reads DTGVSQNPRHKITKRGQNVTFRCDPISEHNRLYWYRQTLGQGPEFLTYFQNEAQLEKSRLLSDRFSAERPKGSFSTLEIQRTEQGDSAMYLCASSPPNFQETQYFGPGTRLLVL.

This sequence joins TRBV6-6 and TRBJ2-7; 7 nucleotides agree with TRBD1. The trim removed 2 bases at V and 2 bases at J, leaving 9 bases unmatched. Germline V gene sequence: CDR1 MNHNY, CDR2 SVGAGI (reference sequence). CDR3 length: 16 residues. Written as DNA, the CDR3 is TGTGCCAGCAGTTACGTAGCCGGGACAGAGACCTACGAGCAGTACTTC. Amino acid sequence: CASSYVAGTETYEQYF.

J is TRBJ2-3 and V is TRBV7-2; 9 nucleotides line up with TRBD1. The CDR3 spans 15 residues. V was pared by 4 bases and J by 1 base, with 3 bases of the junction left unmatched. Germline-derived CDR1 and CDR2 are SGHTA and FQGNSA. The CDR3 here is CASSSWTGGTDTQYF. CDR3 coding DNA: TGTGCCAGCAGCTCCTGGACAGGGGGCACAGATACGCAGTATTTT.

This clone occurred a few times. The chain links TRBV29-1 to TRBJ1-2; D uncertain. This CDR3 has 13 amino acids. Germline V CDR1 and CDR2: SQVTM, ANQGSEA. Trimming cost V 1 base and J 3 bases, with 9 bases left between them. The CDR3 DNA is TGCAGCGTTGAAGGAGGGTGGGACTATGGCTACACCTTC. Its translation is CSVEGGWDYGYTF.

This clone came up a few times. The chain recombines TRBV28 with TRBJ2-1; TRBD1 matches 10 bases. In germline, CDR1 is MDHEN, CDR2 SYDVKM. The CDR3 runs to 14 residues. J was trimmed by 6 bases and V by 5 bases; bases with no gene match: 4. CDR3 in amino acids: CASSHGQGGNEQFF. The DNA for the CDR3 is TGTGCCAGCAGTCACGGACAGGGGGGCAATGAGCAGTTCTTC.

This clone has just a few counts. The rearrangement joins TRBV28 to TRBJ2-5; D is perhaps TRBD2 (6 bases). Germline CDR1 and CDR2: MDHEN and SYDVKM. This CDR3 comprises 16 residues. V was trimmed by 3 bases and J by 5 bases, leaving 19 bases between them. CDR3 nucleotides: TGTGCCAGCAGTTTTAACCCCGGGGGAAGCAGGGAGACCCAGTACTTC. Protein product: CASSFNPGGSRETQYF. Full variable domain (rest looked up from reference TRBV28 and TRBJ2-5): DVKVTQSSRYLVKRTGEKVFLECVQDMDHENMFWYRQDPGLGLRLIYFSYDVKMKEKGDIPEGYSVSREKKERFSLILESASTNQTSMYLCASSFNPGGSRETQYFGPGTRLLVL.

The rearrangement uses TRBV19 and TRBJ2-3, with a weak D call TRBD1 (5 bases). This CDR3 is built from 13 residues. Germline V gene data show CDR1 as LNHDA and CDR2 as SQIVND (reference sequence). V was shortened by 3 bases and J by 5 bases, with 9 bases between the two germline ends. The CDR3: CASSMGPGDTQYF. The CDR3 DNA reads as TGTGCCAGTAGTATGGGGCCAGGAGATACGCAGTATTTT.

V is TRBV7-8 and J is TRBJ2-5, with D perhaps TRBD1 or TRBD2 (5 bases each). The CDR3 is 13 residues long. V lost 3 bases to trimming and J lost 5 bases, with 10 bases between them. The V gene's germline CDR1 is SGHVS and CDR2 FQNEAQ. For the CDR3, the DNA is TGTGCCAGCAGCTTTTCCGGGGCCGAGACCCAGTACTTC. Translation: CASSFSGAETQYF.

This chain joins TRBV2 and TRBJ2-7, with unresolved D. Germline CDR1 is SNHLY and CDR2 is FYNNEI. Trimming stripped 7 bases from V and 0 bases from J, with 7 bases between. This CDR3 has 12 residues. CDR3 DNA sequence: TGTGCCAGCATTTACAACTCCTACGAGCAGTACTTC. It yields the protein CASIYNSYEQYF.

The V call is TRBV19, the J call TRBJ2-7, with 7 bases identical to TRBD2. The V gene end was trimmed by 5 bases and the J gene end by 1 base; junction bases not matched to a gene: 2. Per germline, CDR1 LNHDA and CDR2 SQIVND (reference sequence). The CDR3 loop spans 13 amino acids. The CDR3 DNA sequence: TGTGCCAGTAGTCCCGGGGGGTCCTACGAGCAGTACTTC. It codes for CASSPGGSYEQYF.

This chain uses TRBV2 with TRBJ2-1; TRBD2 matches 10 bases. Germline CDR1 is SNHLY and CDR2 is FYNNEI. After removal of 4 bases from V and 7 bases from J, the junction contained 7 bases not matched to a gene. This CDR3 is built from 15 residues. The CDR3 coding sequence is TGTGCCAGCAGTGGGCCCAGCGGGAGGGGGAATGAGCAGTTCTTC. Its translation: CASSGPSGRGNEQFF.

The V and J genes are TRBV28 and TRBJ2-5, with 10 bases matching TRBD2. CDR3 length equals 16 residues. Germline V gene sequence: CDR1 MDHEN, CDR2 SYDVKM. V was pared by 8 bases and J by 4 bases, with 13 bases of the junction left unmatched. The CDR3 region has the DNA TGTGCCAGCTCCACTGTCGAGCGGGGGGGCCGAGAGACCCAGTACTTC. Translated, it gives CASSTVERGGRETQYF.

The V gene is TRBV7-9, the J gene TRBJ2-7; the D is unclear. Trimming removed 5 bases from V and 0 bases from J, with 8 bases in between. Per the germline V gene, CDR1 is SEHNR and CDR2 is FQNEAQ (reference sequence). The CDR3 loop spans 13 amino acids. CDR3 bases: TGTGCCAGCAGCCCCGACAACTCCTACGAGCAGTACTTC. Residues: CASSPDNSYEQYF.

This rearrangement joins TRBV7-9 to TRBJ2-7; TRBD1 matches 7 bases. Germline V gene lookup returns CDR1 SEHNR and CDR2 FQNEAQ (reference sequence). After removal of 5 bases from V and 4 bases from J, the junction contained 11 bases not matched to a gene. The CDR3 is 15 residues long. The DNA for the CDR3 is TGTGCCAGCAGCGAGGCCACGGGACAGAGATACGAGCAGTACTTC. It codes for CASSEATGQRYEQYF.

V gene TRBV7-9 combines with J gene TRBJ2-2; no reliable D call. Trimming removed 6 bases from V and 1 base from J, with 9 bases in between. The germline V gene has CDR1 SEHNR and CDR2 FQNEAQ (reference sequence). The CDR3 has 14 amino acids. In DNA, the CDR3 is TGTGCCAGCAGTGAATGGGGGAACACCGGGGAGCTGTTTTTT. This encodes CASSEWGNTGELFF. Based on the CDR3 plus reference TRBV7-9 and TRBJ2-2, the full variable domain is DTGVSQNPRHKITKRGQNVTFRCDPISEHNRLYWYRQTLGQGPEFLTYFQNEAQLEKSRLLSDRFSAERPKGSFSTLEIQRTEQGDSAMYLCASSEWGNTGELFFGEGSRLTVL.

The chain recombines TRBV27 with TRBJ1-6; D not resolved. V shed 3 bases and J shed 7 bases, with 10 bases lying between them. The CDR3 is made up of 14 amino acids. The germline V gene has CDR1 MNHEY and CDR2 SMNVEV (reference sequence). CDR3 coding DNA: TGTGCCAGCAGTTTTGGCCCGCCCAATTCACCCCTCCACTTT. Its protein product is CASSFGPPNSPLHF.

J is TRBJ2-4 and V is TRBV4-1, with TRBD1 matching 8 bases. V dropped 3 bases and J dropped 14; count of bases not matched to a gene: 3. This CDR3 is built from 11 residues. In germline, CDR1 is MGHRA, CDR2 YSYEKL. For the CDR3, the DNA is TGCGCCAGCAGCCAGGGACAGGTTGAGTACTTC. Its translation is CASSQGQVEYF.

Regarding this clone: Compared with germline, one end of the junction differs, possibly owing to a read error. The rearrangement uses TRBV29-1 and TRBJ2-7; no clear D gene. CDR1 and CDR2 (germline): SQVTM, ANQGSEA. There are 12 residues in the CDR3. The CDR3 reads CSVSNKSYEQCF. The CDR3 DNA reads as TGCAGCGTTTCGAATAAGTCCTACGAGCAGTGCTTC.

V is TRBV29-1 and J is TRBJ2-7; TRBD1 is a possible D gene (6 bases). CDR3 length equals 13 residues. The germline V gene has CDR1 SQVTM and CDR2 ANQGSEA. V lost 7 bases and J lost 2, with 15 bases in between. CDR3 nucleotides: TGCAGCGCGGTAGGGGGATTCACCTACGAGCAGTACTTC. Translation: CSAVGGFTYEQYF.